What follows are 30 T cell receptor beta chains derived from one specimen sequenced in a study of cytomegalovirus exposure and HLA in healthy donors. PCR amplification relied on 60 Vbeta primers (plus 13 Jbeta primers). Sequencing was performed with immunoSEQ multiplex PCR; in TCRdb, only in-frame clones are kept and a portion is missing. The sample holds around 130,000 clones; around 9% are singletons and the top ten take approximately 5%. The source material was PBMCs. The receptors were sampled from a man aged 40-49 years in good health and CMV-seronegative.

This clone showed up just a few times. The CDR3 reads CASSLRQGGTDTQYF. CDR3 nucleotides: TGTGCCAGCAGCCTCCGACAGGGGGGCACAGATACGCAGTATTTT. The genes are TRBV14 and TRBJ2-3; TRBD1 aligns across 9 bases. V was clipped by 4 bases and J by 1 base; unmatched bases: 3. The CDR3 has 15 amino acids. CDR1 SGHDN and CDR2 FVKESK come from the germline V gene. The entire variable domain, with the rest obtained from reference TRBV14 and TRBJ2-3, is as follows: EAGVTQFPSHSVIEKGQTVTLRCDPISGHDNLYWYRRVMGKEIKFLLHFVKESKQDESGMPNNRFLAERTGGTYSTLKVQPAELEDSGVYFCASSLRQGGTDTQYFGPGTRLTVL.

The V gene is TRBV4-2, the J gene TRBJ2-7, with 11 bases that match TRBD2. The V gene end was trimmed by 4 bases and the J gene end by 0 bases; junction bases not matched to a gene: 11. Germline CDR1 reads LGHNA; CDR2 reads YNFKEQ. CDR3 size: 18 residues. The CDR3 DNA follows: TGTGCCAGCAGCCCCCGGGGCCTCCTAGCGGGGGGCTCCTACGAGCAGTACTTC. Residues: CASSPRGLLAGGSYEQYF.

This clone came up a few times. This CDR3 is also generated by other DNA sequences in the sample. The chain recombines TRBV5-1 with TRBJ2-3, with TRBD2 as a possible D gene (6 bases). Trimming left V 0 bases short and J 3 bases short, with 11 bases between. Looked up from germline, CDR1 is SGHRS and CDR2 is YFSETQ. This CDR3 is built from 15 residues. The DNA for the CDR3 is TGCGCCAGCAGCTTGGCAGGAGGGGTTACAGATACGCAGTATTTT. Translating it yields CASSLAGGVTDTQYF.

There are a few counts of this clone. J is TRBJ2-1 and V is TRBV6-5; the D gene is possibly TRBD1 (5 bases). Looked up from germline, CDR1 is MNHEY and CDR2 is SVGAGI. Deletions cut 3 bases from V and 5 bases from J, with 11 bases between. This CDR3 contains 14 residues. This chain's CDR3 is CASSYQGRNNEQFF. DNA of the CDR3: TGTGCCAGCAGTTATCAGGGAAGGAACAATGAGCAGTTCTTC.

This clone has just a few counts. V is TRBV6-5 and J is TRBJ1-3; perhaps TRBD1 as D (6 bases). The V end lost 5 bases, the J end lost 0 bases, and 11 bases lay between the germline ends. From germline, CDR1 is MNHEY and CDR2 SVGAGI. The CDR3 consists of 15 residues. DNA of the CDR3: TGTGCCAGCAGTCGGGGACAAACCTCTGGAAACACCATATATTTT. Residues: CASSRGQTSGNTIYF.

V usage is TRBV6-1 and J usage is TRBJ1-2, with 7 bases that match TRBD1. This CDR3 contains 14 residues. Germline trimming cut 4 bases from V and 4 bases from J; bases unmatched to any gene: 6. Germline values: CDR1 MNHNS, CDR2 SASEGT. The CDR3 spells CASSARQGSYGYTF. The CDR3 nucleotides read TGTGCCAGCAGTGCCCGACAGGGCAGCTATGGCTACACCTTC.

The J gene is TRBJ2-3, the V gene TRBV7-3, with TRBD1 matching 9 bases. This CDR3 contains 16 residues. The V segment lost 5 bases and the J segment 2 bases; nucleotides outside the gene matches: 8. Germline values: CDR1 SGHTA, CDR2 FQGTGA. This CDR3 is CASSPRTGGLTDTQYF. The DNA for the CDR3 is TGTGCCAGCAGCCCCAGAACAGGGGGCCTCACAGATACGCAGTATTTT.

This chain connects TRBV6-6 to TRBJ1-1; possibly TRBD1 for D (5 bases). This CDR3 comprises 12 residues. The germline V gene has CDR1 MNHNY and CDR2 SVGAGI (reference sequence). V was trimmed by 5 bases and J by 6 bases, leaving 10 bases between them. The CDR3 sequence is CASSHQGSEAFF. The CDR3 DNA follows: TGTGCCAGCAGTCACCAGGGATCTGAAGCTTTCTTT.

DNA of the CDR3: TGCAGCGTTGAAATCGGGGGTGAAGCTTTCTTT. Protein sequence: CSVEIGGEAFF. This rearrangement joins TRBV29-1 to TRBJ1-1, with D maybe TRBD1 (5 bases). Trimming shortened V by 2 bases and J by 7 bases, and 8 bases separated the two germline ends. The CDR3 loop spans 11 amino acids. The germline gives CDR1 SQVTM, CDR2 ANQGSEA.

This clone was picked up a small number of times. The chain uses TRBV2 and TRBJ1-1; D gene uncertain. This CDR3 is 12 amino acids long. Between the trimmed V and J ends, which lost 3 bases and 3 bases, there was a span of 5 bases. Germline CDR1 reads SNHLY; CDR2 reads FYNNEI. The CDR3 spells CASSDRYTEAFF. CDR3 in DNA: TGTGCCAGCAGTGACAGGTACACTGAAGCTTTCTTT.

V is TRBV7-6 and J is TRBJ2-7, with D possibly TRBD2 on 5 matching bases. Looked up from germline, CDR1 is SGHVS and CDR2 is FNYEAQ. CDR3 length equals 13 residues. V dropped 0 bases and J dropped 6 bases, with 9 bases sitting between them. The CDR3 nucleotides are TGTGCCAGCAGCTTAGCACGGGGATCCGAGCAGTACTTC. Its protein is CASSLARGSEQYF.

This clone was recorded a few times. CDR3: CASSQEARGPYEQYF. The CDR3 DNA reads TGCGCCAGCAGCCAAGAGGCTAGAGGCCCCTACGAGCAGTACTTC. This chain joins TRBV4-1 and TRBJ2-7; D unclear. The CDR3 length is 15 residues. Germline CDR1 is MGHRA and CDR2 is YSYEKL. V was shortened by 0 bases and J by 2 bases, with 11 bases between the two germline ends.

This clone was detected a few times. The chain is built from TRBV7-2 and TRBJ2-5, with D unclear. V lost 5 bases and J lost 2, with 9 bases in between. Germline values: CDR1 SGHTA, CDR2 FQGNSA. The CDR3 covers 13 residues. CDR3 amino acids: CASSRDSQETQYF. The CDR3 DNA reads as TGTGCCAGCAGCCGAGACTCGCAAGAGACCCAGTACTTC.

This sequence joins TRBV4-1 and TRBJ1-6; 8 nucleotides align to TRBD1. Per germline, CDR1 MGHRA and CDR2 YSYEKL. The CDR3 totals 15 residues. J lost 2 bases, V lost 4 bases, and 1 base had no gene match. CDR3 coding DNA: TGCGCCAGCAGCCTGGACAGGGCCTATAATTCACCCCTCCACTTT. Its protein product is CASSLDRAYNSPLHF.

This clone has a handful of counts. The rearrangement joins TRBV28 to TRBJ1-5, with 9 bases aligning to TRBD1. Germline V gene sequence: CDR1 MDHEN, CDR2 SYDVKM. This CDR3 region has 17 residues. Unmatched junction bases numbered 8, after V lost 2 bases and J lost 3 bases. CDR3 amino acids: CASSLLGQGSPNQPQHF. CDR3 in DNA: TGTGCCAGCAGTTTACTGGGACAGGGTTCCCCCAATCAGCCCCAGCATTTT.

The CDR3 reads CSVLLQGGAYEQYF. The CDR3 bases are TGCAGCGTTCTCCTACAGGGGGGAGCCTACGAGCAGTACTTC. J is TRBJ2-7 and V is TRBV29-1; 8 bases are shared with TRBD1. This CDR3 is built from 14 residues. V shed 5 bases and J 2 bases; nucleotides not matched to a gene: 8. Germline lookup yields CDR1 SQVTM and CDR2 ANQGSEA.

The V gene is TRBV5-1, the J gene TRBJ1-1; 7 positions agree with TRBD1. V dropped 3 bases and J dropped 3; count of bases not matched to a gene: 2. Germline values: CDR1 SGHRS, CDR2 YFSETQ. The CDR3 runs to 13 residues. The CDR3 nucleotides are TGCGCCAGCAGCTCCAGGGGGGACACTGAAGCTTTCTTT. Its protein product is CASSSRGDTEAFF.

This clone was found a few times. The chain uses TRBV4-3 and TRBJ2-7, with D uncertain. The CDR3 length is 14 residues. V lost 1 base and J 5 bases, leaving 12 bases between the germline ends. The germline V gene encodes CDR1 LGHNA and CDR2 YSLEER. The CDR3 spells CASSQGGSSDEQYF. DNA of the CDR3: TGCGCCAGCAGCCAAGGTGGTAGCAGTGACGAGCAGTACTTC.

This chain links TRBV7-9 with TRBJ2-7; a weak D match, TRBD2 (6 bases). CDR3 length equals 13 residues. The germline V gene encodes CDR1 SEHNR and CDR2 FQNEAQ (reference sequence). Trimming took off 11 bases at V and 3 bases at J, with 17 bases between the two ends. In nucleotides, the CDR3 is TGTGCCGGAGGGACCTCCCACAGCTACGAGCAGTACTTC. Protein sequence: CAGGTSHSYEQYF.

The chain employs TRBV6-1 and TRBJ2-7; D is possibly TRBD2 (5 bases). The CDR3 has 12 residues. Germline V gene sequence: CDR1 MNHNS, CDR2 SASEGT. V lost 6 bases to trimming and J lost 6 bases, with 12 bases between them. The CDR3 nucleotides are TGTGCCAGCAGCCCGGTTGGAGGCGAGCAGTACTTC. Translated: CASSPVGGEQYF.

This clone showed up just a few times. The chain has TRBV11-2 and TRBJ1-4, with a tentative D call TRBD1 (6 bases). Germline V gene lookup returns CDR1 SGHAT and CDR2 FQNNGV. The CDR3 runs to 15 residues. Trimming removed 5 bases from V and 9 bases from J, with 19 bases in between. The CDR3, as DNA: TGTGCCAGCAGCCAGGAGGGGGGGGAGTATCAAAAACTGTTTTTT. Translation gives CASSQEGGEYQKLFF.

This chain joins TRBV2 and TRBJ2-7; D is ambiguous. The CDR3 totals 12 residues. Trimming left V 8 bases short and J 2 bases short, with 10 bases between. Germline V CDR1 and CDR2: SNHLY, FYNNEI. CDR3 protein: CASLRQTYEQYF. The CDR3 nucleotides are TGTGCCAGCCTTAGACAAACCTACGAGCAGTACTTC.

This chain joins TRBV28 and TRBJ2-2; weak D call: TRBD1 (5 bases). The CDR3 covers 13 residues. CDR1 is MDHEN, CDR2 SYDVKM, per germline. Trimming cost V 2 bases and J 5 bases, with 6 bases left between them. The CDR3 protein is CASSLGATGELFF. CDR3 coding DNA: TGTGCCAGCAGTTTAGGGGCTACCGGGGAGCTGTTTTTT.

The CDR3 DNA is TGTGCCAGCAGTGAAGGGACCAGCGGCGAGCAGTACTTC. This sequence encodes CASSEGTSGEQYF. The rearrangement joins TRBV6-1 to TRBJ2-5, with a possible D match to TRBD2 (5 bases). With the DNA end fitting TRBJ2-7 better, the J assignment may be wrong. Germline CDR1 and CDR2: MNHNS and SASEGT. The CDR3 spans 13 residues.

The chain links TRBV9 to TRBJ2-1; D is unresolved. Germline V gene data show CDR1 as SGDLS and CDR2 as YYNGEE. V lost 4 bases to trimming and J lost 3 bases, with 14 bases between them. The CDR3 contains 15 residues. CDR3 region: CASSPGGIIYNEQFF. In DNA form, the CDR3 reads TGTGCCAGCAGCCCGGGTGGTATAATCTACAATGAGCAGTTCTTC.

This chain connects TRBV27 to TRBJ1-1; maybe TRBD1 (5 bases). Germline V gives CDR1 MNHEY, CDR2 SMNVEV (reference sequence). V lost 6 bases and J lost 1, with 12 bases in between. CDR3 length equals 14 residues. CDR3 sequence: CASRIDRSNTEAFF. The CDR3 DNA sequence: TGTGCCAGCAGAATAGACAGATCGAACACTGAAGCTTTCTTT.

The chain joins TRBV4-1 to TRBJ2-2, with 10 bases aligning to TRBD2. Per the germline V gene, CDR1 is MGHRA and CDR2 is YSYEKL. After removal of 1 base from V and 0 bases from J, the junction contained 8 bases not matched to a gene. CDR3 size: 19 residues. This chain's CDR3 is CASSQAASGGSPNTGELFF. In DNA, the CDR3 is TGCGCCAGCAGCCAAGCTGCTAGCGGGGGTTCTCCGAACACCGGGGAGCTGTTTTTT.

This clone was seen only a few times. V usage is TRBV19 and J usage is TRBJ2-3; D unclear. The CDR3 length is 13 residues. Germline lookup yields CDR1 LNHDA and CDR2 SQIVND (reference sequence). Trimming took 6 bases from V and 5 from J, leaving 12 bases between them. The CDR3 DNA reads as TGTGCCAGTAGACTTAACGGGTTAGATACGCAGTATTTT. This codes for CASRLNGLDTQYF. Complete variable domain (other parts from reference TRBV19 and TRBJ2-3): DGGITQSPKYLFRKEGQNVTLSCEQNLNHDAMYWYRQDPGQGLRLIYYSQIVNDFQKGDIAEGYSVSREKKESFPLTVTSAQKNPTAFYLCASRLNGLDTQYFGPGTRLTVL.

This clone was seen only a few times. CDR3 sequence (DNA): TGCAGCGTTGAAGGAGGGGACACTACCTACGAGCAGTACTTC. Protein: CSVEGGDTTYEQYF. The V gene is TRBV29-1, the J gene TRBJ2-7; maybe TRBD1 (6 bases). From germline, CDR1 is SQVTM and CDR2 ANQGSEA. V was trimmed by 1 base and J by 2 bases, leaving 12 bases between them. The CDR3 loop spans 14 amino acids.

This sequence joins TRBV5-6 and TRBJ2-2; D is ambiguous. Germline V gene sequence: CDR1 SGHDT, CDR2 YYEEEE. This CDR3 has 13 residues. With 5 bases removed from V and 3 bases from J, the gap between germline ends came to 8 bases. The CDR3, as DNA: TGTGCCAGCAGTCCCGCGGACACCGGGGAGCTGTTTTTT. It is translated as CASSPADTGELFF.